Included here is one TCR beta chain sequence, with context. The sample comes from a study of blood T cell repertoires in COVID-19. Study information: Whether acute or convalescent, the COVID-19 samples came from the United States, Italy and Spain.

Clones were sequenced by immunoSEQ multiplex PCR, and TCRdb holds only the in-frame ones, with some missing. This table has about 150,000 clones, roughly nine tenths appearing once. V was clipped by 6 bases and J by 4 bases; unmatched bases: 6. The CDR3 runs 15 residues. Per the germline V gene, CDR1 is SEHNR and CDR2 is FQNEAQ (reference sequence). Sequences were obtained from peripheral blood. V is TRBV7-9 and J is TRBJ2-2; TRBD1 matches at 9 bases. This TCR derives from a man aged 18 to 29 with COVID-19, enrolled during active disease. CDR3 nucleotide sequence: TGTGCCAGCAGTCCCGGGACAGGGATCACCGGGGAGCTGTTTTTT. It codes for CASSPGTGITGELFF.